The following is a TCR beta chain sequence with its context. Which antigen it targets is not known. No much larger clonotype is one base removed from it; base qualities were not supplied. The immunoSEQ assay amplified TCRB CDR3 regions from roughly 2 micrograms of genomic DNA, or from all available DNA when less than that amount was available. For multiplex PCR, 60 forward primers for TCR V beta segments and 13 reverse primers for J beta segments were used. To estimate reads per starting template, synthetic control templates were spiked into each sample at limiting dilution. Reads of 87 bp were generated by sequencing on the Illumina HiSeq System. The study's own analysis went as follows. PCR and sequencing errors were removed by a nearest neighbor algorithm that merged closely related sequences. TCR overlap was measured as the percentage of unique tumor TCR beta sequences that were also present in the peripheral blood of the same patient. TCRdb limited this immuneACCESS table to in-frame rearrangements with V and J called. A share of clones is missing; checked studies link under half to unresolved V genes, and the rest is unexplained. The DNA gave D and trimming, while V, J and clone size come from that table. The sample yields about 73,000 clones; approximately 80% were counted once. The top ten hold around 1.9% of the sample.

The data derive from a study of glioma-infiltrating T cells after dendritic cell vaccination (dated by TCRdb to the mid-2010s). As for the study more broadly: Of the approximately 15 glioblastoma patients in the cohort, all drawn from Phase I and II dendritic cell vaccination trials, 9 were newly diagnosed and 6 had recurrent disease. The vaccine was prepared from monocyte-derived dendritic cells that were cultured for around 7 days with IL-4 and GM-CSF and then pulsed overnight with autologous tumor lysate. Tumor-infiltrating lymphocyte content was quantified and tumor and blood repertoires were compared in dendritic cell-vaccinated glioblastoma patients by deep sequencing of TCR beta CDR3 regions. Each patient got three intradermal injections of the dendritic cell vaccine, spaced at biweekly intervals, in the arm below the axilla. TCR sequencing metrics, including TIL content and tumor-blood repertoire overlap, were correlated with survival after dendritic cell vaccination. Autologous tumor lysate-pulsed dendritic cell vaccination was administered to the patients between the early 2000s and the early 2010s. Overall results and qualifications from the work: Higher estimated pretreatment TIL content predicted longer time to progression and overall survival after dendritic cell vaccination. The three-group TCR overlap response model was characterized as speculative, and prospective validation of the model was stated to be required. No direct relationship between TCR clonality and survival was found, suggesting a diverse polyclonal response may matter. The cohort was small and heterogeneous, and full blood and tumor sets were available for few patients, with initial-recurrent tumor pairs available for even fewer patients.

Patients were selected on the basis of adequate residual fresh-frozen tumor tissue and more than two years of available survival data. None of the glioblastoma patients carried an isocitrate dehydrogenase mutation, although molecular status otherwise varied. PBMC were collected before vaccination, two weeks after the third vaccination, and at tumor progression if progression occurred. Genomic DNA was extracted with the Qiagen DNeasy Blood extraction Kit. The CDR3 runs 14 residues from the cysteine to the phenylalanine. Just CDR3 DNA is preserved here, 42 bases in frame from base 1. V sheds 3 bases and J sheds 1 base, leaving 10 bases between their ends. CDR1 is given as SGHNT and CDR2 as YYREEE, both from the germline V gene (reference sequence).

The material sequenced was blood, taken before dendritic cell vaccination. The V gene is TRBV5-4 and the J gene is TRBJ1-1, with TRBD1 perhaps the D gene, on 5 matching bases. The TCR sequence derives from a human donor with glioblastoma. The CDR3: CASSSRDRNTEAFF. At the DNA level, the sequence is TGTGCCAGCAGCTCTCGTGACAGGAACACTGAAGCTTTCTTT. The variable domain in full, with residues beyond the CDR3 obtained from the reference TRBV5-4 and TRBJ1-1 genes, is ETGVTQSPTHLIKTRGQQVTLRCSSQSGHNTVSWYQQALGQGPQFIFQYYREEENGRGNFPPRFSGLQFPNYSSELNVNALELDDSALYLCASSSRDRNTEAFFGQGTRLTVV.